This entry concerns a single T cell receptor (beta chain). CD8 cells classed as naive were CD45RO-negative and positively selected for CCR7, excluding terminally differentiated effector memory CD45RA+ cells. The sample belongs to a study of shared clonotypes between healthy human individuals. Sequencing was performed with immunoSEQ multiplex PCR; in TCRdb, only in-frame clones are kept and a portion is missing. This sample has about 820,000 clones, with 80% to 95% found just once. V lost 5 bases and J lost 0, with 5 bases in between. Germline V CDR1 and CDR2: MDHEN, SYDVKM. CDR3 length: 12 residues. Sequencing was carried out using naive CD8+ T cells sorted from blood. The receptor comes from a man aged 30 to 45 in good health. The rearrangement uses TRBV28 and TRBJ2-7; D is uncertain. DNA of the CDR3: TGTGCCAGCAGTGCCCGCTCCTACGAGCAGTACTTC. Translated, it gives CASSARSYEQYF.